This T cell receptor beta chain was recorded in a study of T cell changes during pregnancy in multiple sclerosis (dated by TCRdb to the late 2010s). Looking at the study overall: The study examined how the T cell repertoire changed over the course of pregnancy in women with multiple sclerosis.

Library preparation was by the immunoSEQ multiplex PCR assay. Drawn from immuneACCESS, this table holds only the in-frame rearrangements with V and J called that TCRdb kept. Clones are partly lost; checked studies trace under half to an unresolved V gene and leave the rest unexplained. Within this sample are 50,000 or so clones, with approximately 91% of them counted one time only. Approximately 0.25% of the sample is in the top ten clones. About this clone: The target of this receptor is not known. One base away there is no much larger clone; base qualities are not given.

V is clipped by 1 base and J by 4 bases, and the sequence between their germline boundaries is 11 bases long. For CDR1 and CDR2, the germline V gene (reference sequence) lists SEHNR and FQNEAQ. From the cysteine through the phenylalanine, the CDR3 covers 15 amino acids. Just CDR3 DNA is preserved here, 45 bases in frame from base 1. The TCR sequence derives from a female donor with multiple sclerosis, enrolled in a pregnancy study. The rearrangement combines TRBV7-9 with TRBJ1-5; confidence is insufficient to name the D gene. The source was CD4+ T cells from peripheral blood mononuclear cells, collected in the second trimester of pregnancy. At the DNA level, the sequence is TGTGCCAGCAGCTTAGGTTTGGGCAGGAATCAGCCCCAGCATTTT. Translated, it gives CASSLGLGRNQPQHF.